Listed below are T cell receptor beta chains from one sample, sequenced in a study of cytomegalovirus exposure and HLA in healthy donors. Method: immunoSEQ multiplex PCR; TCRdb's copy keeps in-frame clones and lacks some. The repertoire includes some 140,000 clones, almost 85% of them detected once, and over 1.1% sits in the top ten. The sequencing sample was made of PBMCs. All receptors derive from a woman aged 30 to 39 in good health and CMV-seronegative. CDR3s include the opening cysteine and the closing phenylalanine or tryptophan. The D gene is left open where the match is weak. Part of the rows lack a size; the others show once, few, many or a class for expanded clones.

TRBJ2-3 | TRBV5-1 | - | TRBD2 | 15 | TGCGCCAGCAGCTTGGCTAGCGGGGGGGCCGATACGCAGTATTTT | CASSLASGGADTQYF
TRBJ2-3 | TRBV27 | - | TRBD2 | 15 | TGTGCCAGCAGTCTGATAGCGGGGGGCACAGATACGCAGTATTTT | CASSLIAGGTDTQYF
TRBJ1-3 | TRBV18 | - | - | 16 | TGTGCCAGCTCATCCTCCGGCACAGCCACTGGAAACACCATATATTTT | CASSSSGTATGNTIYF
TRBJ2-3 | TRBV4-2 | - | TRBD2 | 17 | TGTGCCAGCAGCCAAGATCCCTTGCGGGGGGGCGGAGATACGCAGTATTTT | CASSQDPLRGGGDTQYF
TRBJ1-2 | TRBV6-5 | - | - | 15 | TGTGCCAGCAGTTACTCGAGAACAGGGAACTATGGCTACACCTTC | CASSYSRTGNYGYTF
TRBJ2-7 | TRBV15 | once | - | 15 | TGTGCCACCAGCATTGGCACTTCCCTTTCGGGGGAGCAGTACTTC | CATSIGTSLSGEQYF
TRBJ2-2 | TRBV18 | - | - | 17 | TGTGCCAGCTCGCTTCATCGAGAGGGGGTAAACACCGGGGAGCTGTTTTTT | CASSLHREGVNTGELFF
TRBJ1-1 | TRBV5-6 | - | - | 14 | TGTGCCAGCAGCTCCCCCCAACAGAACACTGAAGCTTTCTTT | CASSSPQQNTEAFF
TRBJ1-1 | TRBV7-8 | many | - | 15 | TGTGCCAGCAGCATACAGGGCTTGATGAACACTGAAGCTTTCTTT | CASSIQGLMNTEAFF
TRBJ1-1 | TRBV7-3 | - | - | 13 | TGTGCCAGCAGTCCGACGGGGGGCATGGAAGCTTTCTTT | CASSPTGGMEAFF
TRBJ2-3 | TRBV7-2 | - | - | 12 | TGTGCCAGCAGCTTAGCCCGGGATACGCAGTATTTT | CASSLARDTQYF
TRBJ2-7 | TRBV7-9 | - | - | 18 | TGTGCCAGCAGCTTAAGCGAAAGGGGCGGGCCCTGGGAGGACGAGCAGTACTTC | CASSLSERGGPWEDEQYF
TRBJ2-1 | TRBV9 | - | - | 12 | TGTGCCAGCGGTCCCCGGGGAACTACTCAGTTCTTC | CASGPRGTTQFF
TRBJ2-1 | TRBV27 | - | - | 12 | TGTGCCAGCAGCCGATCTGGCTATGAGCAGTTCTTC | CASSRSGYEQFF